The present TCR beta chain was sequenced within a study of technical replicates of blood from a few donors (dated 2017 in TCRdb). Its CDR3 holds 16 amino acids, cysteine through phenylalanine. The entry retains the CDR3 DNA only, 48 bases that are in frame from base 1. At the junction V is shortened by 10 bases and J by 5 bases; bases outside the gene matches: 19. CDR1 and CDR2, looked up from the germline V gene, are MDHEN and SYDVKM. Library generation was performed with the immunoSEQ multiplex PCR assay. TCRdb provides this immuneACCESS table in a form limited to in-frame rearrangements. Some clones are lacking; in checked studies, under half of them reflect an unresolved V gene, and why the rest are absent is not known. The sample profile shows tens of thousands of clones; around 95% of them were found once. Around 0.37% of the sample lies in the top ten. Concerning this clone: Its antigen remains unidentified. No much larger clonotype is one base removed from it; base qualities were not supplied.

Recombination connected TRBV28 to TRBJ1-1; 7 bases in the middle match TRBD1. The receptor's source is a human donor in good health. The sample taken for sequencing was T cells isolated from PBMCs. The CDR3 protein: CATDREGLLQKTEAFF. The nucleotide sequence reads TGTGCCACAGACAGGGAAGGGTTGTTACAGAAAACTGAAGCTTTCTTT.